The clone carrying this T cell receptor beta chain was observed at least ten times. The investigators amplified TCR beta CDR3 regions from RNA transcripts. Carried out on the TCR CDR3, a first-round RT-PCR used the HTBI primer set. TCRdb re-analysed the multiplex PCR reads in MiXCR, keeping a single row per CDR3 protein. This sample has hundreds of thousands of distinct CDR3 sequences; approximately 13% occur once, and the top ten carry roughly 35%. The length of the CDR3 is 15 residues. Germline CDR1 is MNHEY and CDR2 is SMNVEV (reference sequence). Trimming cost V 3 bases and J 2 bases, with 11 bases left between them. These data are taken from a study of T cells in Graves' hyperthyroidism and ophthalmopathy. Study as a whole: Specimen type is peripheral blood, collected at initial diagnosis prior to any treatment.

This rearrangement joins TRBV27 to TRBJ1-5, with D unclear. This receptor was identified in a woman between 40 and 50 years old with Graves' ophthalmopathy. Material: blood. CDR3 in amino acids: CASSLLGSGNQPQHF. CDR3 in DNA: TGTGCCAGCAGTTTGTTGGGTTCGGGCAATCAGCCCCAGCATTTT.